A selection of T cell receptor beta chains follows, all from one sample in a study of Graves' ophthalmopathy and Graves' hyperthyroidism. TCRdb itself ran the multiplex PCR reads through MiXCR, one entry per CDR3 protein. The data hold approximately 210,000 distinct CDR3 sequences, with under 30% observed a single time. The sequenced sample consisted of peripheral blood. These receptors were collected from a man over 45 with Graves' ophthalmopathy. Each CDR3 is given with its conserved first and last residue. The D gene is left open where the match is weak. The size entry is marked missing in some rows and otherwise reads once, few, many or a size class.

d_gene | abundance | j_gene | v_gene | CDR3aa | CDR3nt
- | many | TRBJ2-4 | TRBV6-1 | CASSEIWGAKNIQYF | TGTGCCAGCAGTGAAATTTGGGGAGCCAAAAACATTCAGTACTTC
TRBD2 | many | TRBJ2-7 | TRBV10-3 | CAISAPGGIDEQYF | TGTGCCATCAGTGCCCCGGGGGGAATAGACGAGCAGTACTTC
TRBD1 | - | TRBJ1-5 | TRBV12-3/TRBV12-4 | CASSSRTGPSNQPQHF | TGTGCCAGCAGTTCGCGGACAGGTCCCAGCAATCAGCCCCAGCATTTT
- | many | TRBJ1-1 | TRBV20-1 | CSADESEAFF | TGCAGTGCCGACGAGTCTGAAGCTTTCTTT
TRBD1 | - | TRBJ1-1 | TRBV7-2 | CASSKWYRGEAFF | TGTGCCAGCAGTAAGTGGTACAGGGGTGAAGCTTTCTTT
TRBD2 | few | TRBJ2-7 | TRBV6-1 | CASRASGGYEQYF | TGTGCCAGCAGGGCTAGCGGGGGCTACGAGCAGTACTTC
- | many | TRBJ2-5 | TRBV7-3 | CASSLSAGKETQYF | TGTGCCAGCAGCTTAAGCGCAGGGAAAGAGACCCAGTACTTC
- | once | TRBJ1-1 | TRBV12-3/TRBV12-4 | CASSLAPDSMNTEAFF | TGCGCCAGCAGTTTAGCTCCGGACAGTATGAACACTGAAGCTTTCTTT
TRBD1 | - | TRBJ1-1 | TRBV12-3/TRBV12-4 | CASSQTGGFRNTEAFF | TGTGCCAGCAGCCAAACAGGGGGCTTTCGGAACACTGAAGCTTTCTTT
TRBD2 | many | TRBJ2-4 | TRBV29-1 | CSVGREGNIQYF | TGCAGCGTTGGCAGGGAGGGAAACATTCAGTACTTC
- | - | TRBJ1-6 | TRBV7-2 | CASSSRDGPNSPLHF | TGTGCCAGCAGCTCTCGGGACGGACCGAATTCACCCCTCCACTTT
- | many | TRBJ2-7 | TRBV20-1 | CSVASYEQYF | TGCAGTGTCGCTTCCTACGAGCAGTACTTC
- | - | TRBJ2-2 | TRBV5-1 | CASSLAGIAVTGELFF | TGCGCCAGCAGCTTGGCCGGAATAGCGGTAACCGGGGAGCTGTTTTTT
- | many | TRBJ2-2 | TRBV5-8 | CASSLARVLEGELFF | TGTGCCAGCAGCTTGGCCAGGGTACTTGAAGGGGAGCTGTTTTTT
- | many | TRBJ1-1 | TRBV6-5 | CASSYLGMNTEAFF | TGTGCCAGCAGTTACTTGGGGATGAACACTGAAGCTTTCTTT
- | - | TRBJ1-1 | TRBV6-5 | CASSVPIMNTEAFF | TGTGCCAGCAGTGTACCGATCATGAACACTGAAGCTTTCTTT
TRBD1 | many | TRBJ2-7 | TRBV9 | CASSAGQGSHYEQYF | TGTGCCAGCAGCGCGGGACAGGGGTCGCACTACGAGCAGTACTTC
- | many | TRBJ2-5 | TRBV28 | CASSLIGNQETQYF | TGTGCCAGCAGTTTAATAGGCAACCAAGAGACCCAGTACTTC
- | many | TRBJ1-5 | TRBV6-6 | CASSSFGFGDQPQHF | TGTGCCAGCAGTTCCTTTGGGTTCGGGGATCAGCCCCAGCATTTT
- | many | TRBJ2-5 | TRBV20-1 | CSARDDYVQETQYF | TGCAGTGCTAGAGATGACTACGTCCAAGAGACCCAGTACTTC
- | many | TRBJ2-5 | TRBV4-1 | CASSPETGGIETQYF | TGCGCCAGCAGCCCCGAGACCGGGGGTATTGAGACCCAGTACTTC
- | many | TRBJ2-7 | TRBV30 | CAWSVRGTPPYEQYF | TGTGCCTGGAGTGTACGTGGGACACCACCGTACGAGCAGTACTTC
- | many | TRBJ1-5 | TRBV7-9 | CASSSHGDQPQHF | TGTGCCAGCAGCTCGCACGGTGATCAGCCCCAGCATTTT
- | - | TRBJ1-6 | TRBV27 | CASSLFRYNSPLHF | TGTGCCAGCAGTTTATTTCGTTATAATTCACCCCTCCACTTT
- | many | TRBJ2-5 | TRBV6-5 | CASTLVAQETQYF | TGTGCCAGCACTTTGGTAGCTCAAGAGACCCAGTACTTC
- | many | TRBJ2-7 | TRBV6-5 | CASSLGRIHYEQYF | TGTGCCAGCAGTTTGGGGCGAATCCACTACGAGCAGTACTTC
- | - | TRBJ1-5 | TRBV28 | CASSPSGSRGNQPQHF | TGTGCCAGCAGTCCATCCGGGTCCAGGGGTAATCAGCCCCAGCATTTT
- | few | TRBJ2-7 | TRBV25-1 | CASSQTGNEQYF | TGTGCCAGCAGCCAAACAGGGAACGAGCAGTACTTC